These 23 T cell receptor beta chains originate from one sample sequenced in a study of blood T cell repertoires in COVID-19. TCRdb's copy holds only in-frame clones and misses some; the assay was immunoSEQ multiplex PCR. The repertoire consists of about 170,000 clones, with roughly 85% occurring once and the leading ten covering approximately 2%. Sequencing used peripheral blood. These TCRs come from a woman older than 75 with acute or convalescent COVID-19.

A few counts support this clone. The chain has TRBV11-3 and TRBJ2-2, with TRBD2 identical over 14 bases. This CDR3 is 15 amino acids long. Germline CDR1 is SGHNT and CDR2 is YENEEA. The V gene end was trimmed by 5 bases and the J gene end by 6 bases; junction bases not matched to a gene: 2. This CDR3 is CASSAGLAGAGELFF. In nucleotides, the CDR3 is TGTGCCAGCAGCGCGGGACTAGCGGGAGCCGGGGAGCTGTTTTTT.

The chain joins TRBV19 to TRBJ2-1; 8 nucleotides align to TRBD2. The CDR3 runs to 15 residues. Germline lookup yields CDR1 LNHDA and CDR2 SQIVND (reference sequence). J gave up 6 bases and V 9 bases, and 13 bases lay outside the gene matches. The CDR3 protein is CASLPPGGTGNEQFF. The CDR3 DNA reads TGTGCCAGCCTCCCGCCGGGGGGGACGGGCAATGAGCAGTTCTTC.

The genes are TRBV3-1 (or the pseudogene TRBV3-2) and TRBJ2-2; the match to TRBD1 covers 8 bases. This CDR3 is built from 15 residues. CDR1 and CDR2 from the germline V gene are LGHDT and YNNKEL (reference sequence). The trim removed 0 bases at V and 5 bases at J, leaving 2 bases unmatched. CDR3 coding DNA: TGTGCCAGCAGCCAAGAAACAGGGGGGACCGGGGAGCTGTTTTTT. Translating gives CASSQETGGTGELFF.

The CDR3 sequence is CASSRVPNEKLFF. The CDR3 DNA reads TGTGCCAGCAGCCGAGTTCCGAATGAAAAACTGTTTTTT. The chain links TRBV11-2 to TRBJ1-4; no firm D call. The V gene's germline CDR1 is SGHAT and CDR2 FQNNGV. The CDR3 contains 13 residues. Trimming pared 5 bases from V and 5 bases from J, leaving 9 bases between.

The chain uses TRBV29-1 and TRBJ2-1, with 12 bases identical to TRBD2. The length of the CDR3 is 18 residues. The V gene's germline CDR1 is SQVTM and CDR2 ANQGSEA. V was pared by 0 bases and J by 7 bases, with 13 bases of the junction left unmatched. The CDR3 sequence: CSVEDLMTSGSMWNEQFF. The CDR3 DNA sequence: TGCAGCGTTGAAGATCTTATGACTAGCGGGAGTATGTGGAATGAGCAGTTCTTC.

V usage is TRBV2 and J usage is TRBJ1-2; D may be TRBD1 (5 bases). Per the germline V gene, CDR1 is SNHLY and CDR2 is FYNNEI. Deletions cut 5 bases from V and 8 bases from J, with 21 bases between. CDR3 length: 15 amino acids. The CDR3 DNA reads as TGTGCCAGCAGTCTAGAAGAGATCAGGGTTGGGGGCTACACCTTC. Translated, it gives CASSLEEIRVGGYTF.

This clone was picked up one time. The V call is TRBV19, the J call TRBJ1-2, with TRBD1 identical over 8 bases. CDR3 length: 15 amino acids. Germline V lookup: CDR1 LNHDA, CDR2 SQIVND (reference sequence). The J segment lost 3 bases and the V segment lost 6 bases, leaving 9 bases of the junction unmatched. This chain's CDR3 is CASRTDRGFHYGYTF. The CDR3 bases are TGTGCCAGTAGGACCGACAGGGGATTTCACTATGGCTACACCTTC.

The chain has TRBV5-1 and TRBJ1-4; D is unresolved. This CDR3 has 14 amino acids. Germline V lookup: CDR1 SGHRS, CDR2 YFSETQ. V lost 0 bases to trimming and J lost 3 bases, with 6 bases between them. CDR3 in DNA: TGCGCCAGCAGCTTGGGGGCGCCTAATGAAAAACTGTTTTTT. Residues: CASSLGAPNEKLFF.

The J gene is TRBJ2-3, the V gene TRBV6-5; the D gene is possibly TRBD2 (6 bases). The CDR3 has 14 residues. CDR1 is MNHEY, CDR2 SVGAGI, per germline. V was trimmed by 6 bases and J by 4 bases, leaving 14 bases between them. The chain's CDR3 is CASSRDLVADTQYF. The CDR3 coding sequence is TGTGCCAGCAGCCGGGACTTAGTTGCAGATACGCAGTATTTT.

The chain joins TRBV9 to TRBJ2-1; TRBD2 matches at 7 bases. CDR3 length equals 16 residues. Germline CDR1 reads SGDLS; CDR2 reads YYNGEE. Trimming cost V 3 bases and J 0 bases; bases outside gene matches: 6. CDR3 in amino acids: CASSARAGNSYNEQFF. DNA for the CDR3: TGTGCCAGCAGCGCCAGAGCGGGAAACTCCTACAATGAGCAGTTCTTC.

The chain combines TRBV7-8 with TRBJ2-1; TRBD2 is a possible D gene (6 bases). This CDR3 has 11 amino acids. Germline CDR1 reads SGHVS; CDR2 reads FQNEAQ. V was clipped by 5 bases and J by 9 bases, with 8 bases between them. The CDR3 loop reads CASSLGGEQFF. Here the CDR3 DNA reads TGTGCCAGCAGCCTGGGGGGTGAGCAGTTCTTC.

V usage is TRBV9 and J usage is TRBJ1-4; TRBD1 aligns across 10 bases. CDR1 SGDLS and CDR2 YYNGEE come from the germline V gene. The CDR3 covers 16 residues. With V trimmed by 3 bases and J by 8 bases, 10 bases remained unmatched. In nucleotides, the CDR3 is TGTGCCAGCAGCGGTGACCTCGGGACAGGGGACGAAAAACTGTTTTTT. Amino acids: CASSGDLGTGDEKLFF.

This clone has only a few counts. The chain couples TRBV2 to TRBJ1-1; TRBD1 agrees at 7 bases. The junction had 4 bases not matched to a gene; V was cut back by 5 bases and J by 1 base. From germline, CDR1 is SNHLY and CDR2 FYNNEI. This CDR3 has 14 residues. The CDR3 DNA reads TGTGCCAGCAGTTCCGACAGGGCGAACACTGAAGCTTTCTTT. Amino acids: CASSSDRANTEAFF.

The rearrangement joins TRBV5-1 to TRBJ1-4, with 12 nucleotides matching TRBD1. The CDR3 spans 17 residues. With 4 bases clipped from V and 2 bases from J, the junction kept 6 bases outside the gene matches. From germline, CDR1 is SGHRS and CDR2 YFSETQ. The CDR3 DNA reads as TGCGCCAGCAGCGAGGGACAGGGGGCGGTCACTAATGAAAAACTGTTTTTT. Protein: CASSEGQGAVTNEKLFF.

The rearrangement links TRBV7-8 to TRBJ2-4; the D gene is possibly TRBD1 (6 bases). This CDR3 has 14 amino acids. Germline V gene data show CDR1 as SGHVS and CDR2 as FQNEAQ. The V and J ends lost 1 base and 11 bases respectively, with 15 bases between them. CDR3 protein: CASSLGRTVGVQYF. Written as DNA, the CDR3 is TGTGCCAGCAGCTTAGGTCGGACAGTAGGAGTTCAGTACTTC. Based on the CDR3 plus reference TRBV7-8 and TRBJ2-4, the full variable domain is GAGVSQSPRYKVAKRGQDVALRCDPISGHVSLFWYQQALGQGPEFLTYFQNEAQLDKSGLPSDRFFAERPEGSVSTLKIQRTQQEDSAVYLCASSLGRTVGVQYFGAGTRLSVL.

Only one count was recorded for this clone. The V gene is TRBV19, the J gene TRBJ1-5; 9 positions match TRBD1. J gave up 5 bases and V 5 bases, and 1 base lay outside the gene matches. The CDR3 consists of 13 residues. Germline V lookup: CDR1 LNHDA, CDR2 SQIVND (reference sequence). The CDR3 nucleotides are TGTGCCAGTAGTCGGGACAGGGATCAGCCCCAGCATTTT. Its protein product is CASSRDRDQPQHF.

The chain links TRBV7-2 to TRBJ2-3; perhaps TRBD1 as D (6 bases). The length of the CDR3 is 13 residues. Trimming cost V 6 bases and J 4 bases, with 11 bases left between them. Germline loops: CDR1 SGHTA, CDR2 FQGNSA. The CDR3 coding sequence is TGTGCCAGCAGACAGGGTATCCCAGATACGCAGTATTTT. It encodes CASRQGIPDTQYF.

This sequence joins TRBV7-2 and TRBJ2-7; the D is unclear. The V gene's germline CDR1 is SGHTA and CDR2 FQGNSA. The V gene lost 4 bases and the J gene lost 0 bases, with 13 bases spanning the gap. The length of the CDR3 is 15 residues. The CDR3 region is CASSSGPSSSYEQYF. For the CDR3, the DNA is TGTGCCAGCAGCTCCGGTCCCTCAAGCTCCTACGAGCAGTACTTC.

This clone was observed a single time. The chain employs TRBV21-1 and TRBJ2-2; TRBD2, as called in the table, went unchecked against the DNA. TRBV21-1 is termed a pseudogene. This CDR3 has 16 amino acids. DNA for the CDR3: TGTGCCAGCAGCAAAGATAGCGGGAAACGGGGCGGGGAGCTGTTTTTT. Encoded protein: CASSKDSGKRGGELFF.

This clone has a handful of counts. The chain combines TRBV3-1 (or the pseudogene TRBV3-2) with TRBJ2-4; D might be TRBD2 (6 bases). The CDR3 is 15 amino acids. The V gene lost 4 bases and the J gene lost 0 bases, with 10 bases spanning the gap. Germline CDR1 and CDR2: LGHDT and YNNKEL (reference sequence). The CDR3 DNA reads as TGTGCCAGCAGCCTTAGCGGCATAGCCAAAAACATTCAGTACTTC. Translated: CASSLSGIAKNIQYF.

CDR3 in amino acids: CASSMDRGRYEQYF. The CDR3 DNA reads TGTGCCAGTAGTATGGACAGGGGGCGATACGAGCAGTACTTC. The V and J genes are TRBV19 and TRBJ2-7; 11 nucleotides line up with TRBD1. Trimming removed 3 bases from V and 4 bases from J; junction bases left unmatched: 2. The CDR3 spans 14 residues. In germline, CDR1 is LNHDA, CDR2 SQIVND (reference sequence).

This clone was counted only a few times. V usage is TRBV30 and J usage is TRBJ1-5; the D gene is possibly TRBD1 (5 bases). Trimming cost V 2 bases and J 0 bases, with 14 bases left between them. Germline V gene lookup returns CDR1 GTSNPN and CDR2 SVGIG (reference sequence). The CDR3 is 16 residues long. The CDR3 bases are TGTGCCTGGAGTCCCCGACAGCTCTATAGCAATCAGCCCCAGCATTTT. Translation gives CAWSPRQLYSNQPQHF.

This rearrangement joins TRBV15 to TRBJ2-1; 7 bases align to TRBD2. There are 13 residues in the CDR3. V lost 0 bases and J lost 9; bases outside the gene matches: 2. The V gene's germline CDR1 is LNHNV and CDR2 YYDKDF (reference sequence). The CDR3 spells CATSRDRGVEQFF. CDR3 coding DNA: TGTGCCACCAGCAGAGATCGGGGGGTTGAGCAGTTCTTC.